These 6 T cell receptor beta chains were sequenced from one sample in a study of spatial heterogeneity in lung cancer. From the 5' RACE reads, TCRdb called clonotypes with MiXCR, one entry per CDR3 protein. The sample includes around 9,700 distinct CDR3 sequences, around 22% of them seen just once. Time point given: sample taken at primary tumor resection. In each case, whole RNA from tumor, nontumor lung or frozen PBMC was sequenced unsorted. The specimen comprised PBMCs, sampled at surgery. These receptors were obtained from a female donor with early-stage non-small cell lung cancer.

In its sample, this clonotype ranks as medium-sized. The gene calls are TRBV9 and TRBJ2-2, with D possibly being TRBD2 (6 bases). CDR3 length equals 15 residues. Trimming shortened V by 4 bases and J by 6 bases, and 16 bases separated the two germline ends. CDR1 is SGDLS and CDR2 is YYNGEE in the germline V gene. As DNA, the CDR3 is TGTGCCAGCAGCACCCGACTAGACGGGGCCGGGGAGCTGTTTTTT. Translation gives CASSTRLDGAGELFF. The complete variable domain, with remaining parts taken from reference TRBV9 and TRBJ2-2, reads DSGVTQTPKHLITATGQRVTLRCSPRSGDLSVYWYQQSLDQGLQFLIQYYNGEERAKGNILERFSAQQFPDLHSELNLSSLELGDSALYFCASSTRLDGAGELFFGEGSRLTVL.

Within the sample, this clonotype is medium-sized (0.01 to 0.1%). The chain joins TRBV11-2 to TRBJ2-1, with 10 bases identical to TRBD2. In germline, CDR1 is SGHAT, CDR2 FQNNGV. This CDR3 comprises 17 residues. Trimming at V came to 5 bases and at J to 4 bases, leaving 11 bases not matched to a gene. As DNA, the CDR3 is TGTGCCAGCAGCCTACGCGCTAGCGGGGGACCTTACAATGAGCAGTTCTTC. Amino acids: CASSLRASGGPYNEQFF.

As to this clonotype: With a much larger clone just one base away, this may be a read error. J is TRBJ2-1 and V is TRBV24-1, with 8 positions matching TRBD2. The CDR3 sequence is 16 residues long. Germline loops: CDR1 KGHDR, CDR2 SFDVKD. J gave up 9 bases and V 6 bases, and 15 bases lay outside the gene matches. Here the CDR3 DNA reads TGTGCCACCAGTACCCCTGGGGGGACTAGGAGTAGTGAGCAGTTCTTC. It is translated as CATSTPGGTRSSEQFF.

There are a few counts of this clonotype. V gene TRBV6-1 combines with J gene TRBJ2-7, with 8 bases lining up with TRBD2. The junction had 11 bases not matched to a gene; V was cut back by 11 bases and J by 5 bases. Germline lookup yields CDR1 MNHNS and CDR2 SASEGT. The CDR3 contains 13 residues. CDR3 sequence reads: CAGSPGGVDEQYF. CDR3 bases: TGTGCCGGATCTCCCGGGGGGGTGGACGAGCAGTACTTC.

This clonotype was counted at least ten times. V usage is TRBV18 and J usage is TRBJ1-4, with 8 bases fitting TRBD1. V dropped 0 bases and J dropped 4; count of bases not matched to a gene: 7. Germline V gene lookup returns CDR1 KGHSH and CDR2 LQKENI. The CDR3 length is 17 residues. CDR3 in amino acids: CASSPPSRTGYNEKLFF. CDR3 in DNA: TGTGCCAGCTCACCACCGTCCCGGACAGGGTATAATGAAAAACTGTTTTTT. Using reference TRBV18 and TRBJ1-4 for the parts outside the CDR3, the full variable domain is NAGVMQNPRHLVRRRGQEARLRCSPMKGHSHVYWYRQLPEEGLKFMVYLQKENIIDESGMPKERFSAEFPKEGPSILRIQQVVRGDSAAYFCASSPPSRTGYNEKLFFGSGTQLSVL.

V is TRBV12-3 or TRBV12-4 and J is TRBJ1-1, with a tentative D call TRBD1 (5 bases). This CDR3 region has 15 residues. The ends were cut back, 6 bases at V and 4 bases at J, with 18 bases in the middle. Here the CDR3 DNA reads TGTGCCAGCAGCCTTGCCCCAGGGACGGGCACTGAAGCTTTCTTT. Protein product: CASSLAPGTGTEAFF.